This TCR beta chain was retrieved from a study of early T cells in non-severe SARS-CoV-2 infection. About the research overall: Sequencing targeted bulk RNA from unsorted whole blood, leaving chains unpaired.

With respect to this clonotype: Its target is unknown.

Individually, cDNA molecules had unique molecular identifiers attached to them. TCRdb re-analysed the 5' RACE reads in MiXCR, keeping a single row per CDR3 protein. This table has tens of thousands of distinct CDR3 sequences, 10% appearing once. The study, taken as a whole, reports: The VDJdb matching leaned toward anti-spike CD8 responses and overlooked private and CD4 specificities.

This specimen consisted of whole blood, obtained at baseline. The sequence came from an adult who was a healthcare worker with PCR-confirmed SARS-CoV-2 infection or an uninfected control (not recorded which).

As DNA, the CDR3 is TGTGCCAGCAGCTTAGCGGCGGGCAGCTACAATGAGCAGTTCTTC. Amino acid sequence: CASSLAAGSYNEQFF. This chain uses TRBV7-2 with TRBJ2-1; perhaps TRBD2 as D (5 bases). Trimming took 0 bases from V and 3 from J, leaving 9 bases between them. The CDR3 contains 15 residues. Germline loops: CDR1 SGHTA, CDR2 FQGNSA.